Following are 17 T cell receptor beta chains from one sample sequenced in a study of cytomegalovirus exposure and HLA in healthy donors. A multiplex PCR was run with 60 Vbeta primers and 13 Jbeta primers. Data came from immunoSEQ multiplex PCR; TCRdb stores just in-frame clones and leaves some out. Of over 140,000 clones listed, 65% to 85% are singletons. Sequences were obtained from PBMCs. These receptors originate from a man aged 50 or older in good health and CMV-seronegative.

This rearrangement joins TRBV5-1 to TRBJ1-2; TRBD1 matches at 8 bases. Germline V gene sequence: CDR1 SGHRS, CDR2 YFSETQ. The CDR3 contains 14 residues. Unmatched junction bases numbered 8, after V lost 3 bases and J lost 7 bases. As DNA, the CDR3 is TGCGCCAGCAGCTCTGGACAGGGAAAGAGTGGCTACACCTTC. It specifies CASSSGQGKSGYTF.

This clone was detected once. The chain joins TRBV28 to TRBJ2-1; TRBD1 matches at 7 bases. This CDR3 is 15 amino acids long. Germline V gives CDR1 MDHEN, CDR2 SYDVKM. Trimming took 8 bases from V and 0 from J; bases not matched to a gene: 7. CDR3 nucleotide sequence: TGTGCCAGCTGGGGACAGATGAGCTCCTACAATGAGCAGTTCTTC. Translated: CASWGQMSSYNEQFF.

This chain joins TRBV5-8 and TRBJ2-3, with 7 nucleotides matching TRBD2. The V segment lost 4 bases and the J segment 5 bases; nucleotides outside the gene matches: 10. CDR3 length equals 15 residues. Per germline, CDR1 SGHTS and CDR2 YDEGEE. The CDR3 bases are TGTGCCAGCAGCCATGGCAGGCCGGGGGGAGATACGCAGTATTTT. This sequence encodes CASSHGRPGGDTQYF.

The chain carries TRBV29-1 and TRBJ1-1, with D hard to call. Trimming removed 6 bases at V and 1 base at J, with 12 bases between. CDR1 and CDR2 (germline): SQVTM, ANQGSEA. The CDR3 is 13 residues long. The CDR3, as DNA: TGCAGCGTAGTTCCGAGTGGGAACACTGAAGCTTTCTTT. Amino acids: CSVVPSGNTEAFF.

This clone has a handful of counts. The V call is TRBV7-9, the J call TRBJ2-5; tentatively, D is TRBD1 (6 bases). Germline V gene sequence: CDR1 SEHNR, CDR2 FQNEAQ (reference sequence). There are 17 residues in the CDR3. V lost 0 bases and J lost 3, with 17 bases in between. DNA for the CDR3: TGTGCCAGCAGCTTAGCGCAGTACAGGGCCTCGGAAGAGACCCAGTACTTC. This translates into CASSLAQYRASEETQYF.

This sequence joins TRBV27 and TRBJ2-5; the match to TRBD1 covers 9 bases. CDR3 length: 14 amino acids. The trim removed 5 bases at V and 4 bases at J, leaving 5 bases unmatched. The germline V gene encodes CDR1 MNHEY and CDR2 SMNVEV (reference sequence). The CDR3 protein is CASSKTGGGETQYF. The CDR3 coding sequence is TGTGCCAGCAGTAAGACAGGGGGTGGAGAGACCCAGTACTTC.

This chain connects TRBV5-1 to TRBJ1-1; TRBD1 matches at 12 bases. The CDR3 contains 16 residues. V dropped 4 bases and J dropped 3; count of bases not matched to a gene: 7. Looked up from germline, CDR1 is SGHRS and CDR2 is YFSETQ. The CDR3 spells CASSQGQGALHTEAFF. CDR3 in DNA: TGCGCCAGCAGCCAGGGACAGGGGGCACTGCACACTGAAGCTTTCTTT.

The chain carries TRBV28 and TRBJ1-1; 8 positions agree with TRBD1. CDR1 MDHEN and CDR2 SYDVKM come from the germline V gene. Germline trimming cut 4 bases from V and 5 bases from J; bases unmatched to any gene: 9. The CDR3 is 15 residues long. Written as DNA, the CDR3 is TGTGCCAGCAGTTCCCCTACAGGGGGGCGGACTGAAGCTTTCTTT. Its translation is CASSSPTGGRTEAFF. The variable domain in full, completed from reference TRBV28 and TRBJ1-1, reads DVKVTQSSRYLVKRTGEKVFLECVQDMDHENMFWYRQDPGLGLRLIYFSYDVKMKEKGDIPEGYSVSREKKERFSLILESASTNQTSMYLCASSSPTGGRTEAFFGQGTRLTVV.

This clone was seen only a few times. J is TRBJ2-2 and V is TRBV15; 10 bases agree with TRBD1. With 6 bases clipped from V and 6 bases from J, the junction kept 4 bases outside the gene matches. Germline CDR1 is LNHNV and CDR2 is YYDKDF (reference sequence). The CDR3 runs to 14 residues. Here the CDR3 DNA reads TGTGCCACCAGAAGGGACAGGGGCGCCGGGGAGCTGTTTTTT. Its translation is CATRRDRGAGELFF. The full variable domain, its missing parts supplied by reference TRBV15 and TRBJ2-2, is DAMVIQNPRYQVTQFGKPVTLSCSQTLNHNVMYWYQQKSSQAPKLLFHYYDKDFNNEADTPDNFQSRRPNTSFCFLDIRSPGLGDTAMYLCATRRDRGAGELFFGEGSRLTVL.

The chain couples TRBV13 to TRBJ2-5, with 8 bases that match TRBD2. V was clipped by 5 bases and J by 9 bases; unmatched bases: 2. The CDR3 is 11 amino acids. Germline CDR1 PRHDT, CDR2 FYEKMQ (reference sequence). CDR3 sequence (DNA): TGTGCCAGCAGCCCCGGGGGGGCCCAGTACTTC. This encodes CASSPGGAQYF. Complete variable domain (other parts from reference TRBV13 and TRBJ2-5): AAGVIQSPRHLIKEKRETATLKCYPIPRHDTVYWYQQGPGQDPQFLISFYEKMQSDKGSIPDRFSAQQFSDYHSELNMSSLELGDSALYFCASSPGGAQYFGPGTRLLVL.

This chain uses TRBV18 with TRBJ2-1; possible D gene TRBD2, 6 bases. Germline V gives CDR1 KGHSH, CDR2 LQKENI. The length of the CDR3 is 13 residues. Deletions cut 1 base from V and 12 bases from J, with 13 bases between. The CDR3 bases are TGTGCCAGCTCACCACTGGAAATGGGAGGGCAGTTCTTC. It is translated as CASSPLEMGGQFF. Based on the CDR3 plus reference TRBV18 and TRBJ2-1, the full variable domain is NAGVMQNPRHLVRRRGQEARLRCSPMKGHSHVYWYRQLPEEGLKFMVYLQKENIIDESGMPKERFSAEFPKEGPSILRIQQVVRGDSAAYFCASSPLEMGGQFFGPGTRLTVL.

V usage is TRBV12-5 and J usage is TRBJ2-4; possible D gene TRBD1, 6 bases. Trimming stripped 5 bases from V and 5 bases from J, with 10 bases between. The CDR3 extends over 13 amino acids. Germline V lookup: CDR1 LGHNT, CDR2 FRNRAP. The CDR3 DNA sequence: TGTGCTAGTGGTCCCTACAGGGAAAACATTCAGTACTTC. Protein sequence: CASGPYRENIQYF. The variable domain in full, completed from reference TRBV12-5 and TRBJ2-4, reads DARVTQTPRHKVTEMGQEVTMRCQPILGHNTVFWYRQTMMQGLELLAYFRNRAPLDDSGMPKDRFSAEMPDATLATLKIQPSEPRDSAVYFCASGPYRENIQYFGAGTRLSVL.

The chain has TRBV25-1 and TRBJ2-7; TRBD1 is a possible D gene (7 bases). Looked up from germline, CDR1 is MGHDK and CDR2 is SYGVNS. The V end lost 3 bases, the J end lost 4 bases, and 16 bases lay between the germline ends. The CDR3 runs to 15 residues. The CDR3: CASSDQKTGRYEQYF. The CDR3 bases are TGTGCCAGCAGTGACCAAAAGACAGGGAGGTACGAGCAGTACTTC.

This chain joins TRBV7-9 and TRBJ2-7; 7 bases are a match to TRBD2. J was trimmed by 3 bases and V by 5 bases; bases with no gene match: 10. The length of the CDR3 is 15 residues. Germline lookup yields CDR1 SEHNR and CDR2 FQNEAQ (reference sequence). CDR3 residues: CASSLSSGHLYEQYF. DNA of the CDR3: TGTGCCAGCAGCCTATCTAGCGGTCACCTCTACGAGCAGTACTTC.

This clone has a handful of counts. The V call is TRBV2, the J call TRBJ1-5; D is uncertain. Germline CDR1 and CDR2: SNHLY and FYNNEI. The CDR3 has 13 amino acids. Trimming took 3 bases from V and 4 from J, leaving 7 bases between them. Here the CDR3 reads CASSEEGNQPQHF. The CDR3 DNA follows: TGTGCCAGCAGTGAGGAGGGTAATCAGCCCCAGCATTTT.

This clone was recorded only once. The V and J genes are TRBV29-1 and TRBJ2-1; possible D gene TRBD2, 5 bases. The CDR3 runs to 13 residues. Germline V gene lookup returns CDR1 SQVTM and CDR2 ANQGSEA. The CDR3 loop reads CSMRAPSYNEQFF. The CDR3, as DNA: TGCAGTATGAGGGCGCCCTCCTACAATGAGCAGTTCTTC.

This clone occurred once. This chain uses TRBV7-6 with TRBJ2-7; 12 nucleotides match TRBD2. Germline V gene data show CDR1 as SGHVS and CDR2 as FNYEAQ. The V gene end was trimmed by 5 bases and the J gene end by 6 bases; junction bases not matched to a gene: 5. The CDR3 sequence is 14 residues long. CDR3 sequence: CASSPASGGVEQYF. The CDR3 DNA reads as TGTGCCAGCAGCCCGGCTAGCGGGGGGGTCGAGCAGTACTTC.